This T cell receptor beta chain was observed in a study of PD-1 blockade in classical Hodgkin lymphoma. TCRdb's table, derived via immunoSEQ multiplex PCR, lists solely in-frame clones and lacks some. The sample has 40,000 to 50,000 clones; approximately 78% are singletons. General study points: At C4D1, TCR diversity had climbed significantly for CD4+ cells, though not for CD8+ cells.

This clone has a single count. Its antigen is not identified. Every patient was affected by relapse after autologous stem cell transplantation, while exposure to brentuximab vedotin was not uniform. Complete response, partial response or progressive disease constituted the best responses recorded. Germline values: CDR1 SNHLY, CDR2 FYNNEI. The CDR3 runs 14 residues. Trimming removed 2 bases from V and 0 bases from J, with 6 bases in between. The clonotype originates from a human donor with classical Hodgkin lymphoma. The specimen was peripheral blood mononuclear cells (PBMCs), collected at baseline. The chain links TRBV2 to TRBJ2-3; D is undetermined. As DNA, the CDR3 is TGTGCCAGCAGTGAATCCTGGAGCACAGATACGCAGTATTTT. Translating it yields CASSESWSTDTQYF.